These 8 T cell receptor beta chains were sequenced from one sample in a study of T cell responses to AZD1222 COVID-19 vaccine. This table comes from immunoSEQ multiplex PCR, and its TCRdb copy is limited to in-frame clones, with some not included. The data hold around 160,000 clones, with 90% to 95% observed a single time. The sample consisted of peripheral blood, taken 28 days after the second AZD1222 dose. Every receptor here comes from an adult who received the AZD1222 COVID-19 vaccine.

The chain employs TRBV5-1 and TRBJ2-1, with TRBD2 matching over 7 bases. V dropped 0 bases and J dropped 7; count of bases not matched to a gene: 10. CDR1 and CDR2 (germline): SGHRS, YFSETQ. The CDR3 covers 16 residues. CDR3 sequence reads: CASSLAWGEGRNEQFF. The CDR3 DNA reads as TGCGCCAGCAGCTTGGCCTGGGGGGAGGGCCGGAATGAGCAGTTCTTC. Looking up the rest from reference TRBV5-1 and TRBJ2-1 gives the full variable domain: KAGVTQTPRYLIKTRGQQVTLSCSPISGHRSVSWYQQTPGQGLQFLFEYFSETQRNKGNFPGRFSGRQFSNSRSEMNVSTLELGDSALYLCASSLAWGEGRNEQFFGPGTRLTVL.

The CDR3 here is CATSDGTGSITGELFF. The CDR3 coding sequence is TGTGCCACCAGTGACGGGACAGGGAGTATCACCGGGGAGCTGTTTTTT. J is TRBJ2-2 and V is TRBV24-1; 9 nucleotides line up with TRBD1. Germline lookup yields CDR1 KGHDR and CDR2 SFDVKD. V lost 4 bases to trimming and J lost 4 bases; unmatched junction nucleotides: 6. The CDR3 extends over 16 amino acids.

The CDR3 spells CASSNPPESGGDGNTEAFF. The CDR3 coding sequence is TGTGCCAGTAGTAACCCGCCTGAGTCGGGGGGCGACGGGAACACTGAAGCTTTCTTT. J is TRBJ1-1 and V is TRBV19, with D possibly TRBD1 on 6 matching bases. Germline CDR1 LNHDA, CDR2 SQIVND (reference sequence). The V end lost 4 bases, the J end lost 1 base, and 25 bases lay between the germline ends. The CDR3 length is 19 residues.

V gene TRBV12-3 or TRBV12-4 combines with J gene TRBJ2-7; 7 bases are a match to TRBD1. Losses at the gene ends were 5 bases for V and 7 bases for J; bases not matched to a gene: 8. The CDR3 sequence is 13 residues long. The CDR3, as DNA: TGTGCCAGCAGTACACCGGGACAGACAGAGCAGTACTTC. It encodes CASSTPGQTEQYF.

The sample holds many counts of this clone. The chain combines TRBV6-2 or TRBV6-3 with TRBJ2-7; D gene ambiguous. The CDR3 has 14 residues. V lost 0 bases and J 0 bases, leaving 6 bases between the germline ends. CDR1 MNHEY and CDR2 SVGEGT come from the germline V gene. The CDR3 loop reads CASSYSTNSYEQYF. DNA of the CDR3: TGTGCCAGCAGTTACTCGACAAACTCCTACGAGCAGTACTTC.

The V gene is TRBV7-2, the J gene TRBJ2-1, with a possible D match to TRBD2 (7 bases). V gave up 7 bases and J gave up 5 bases, with 21 bases separating them. CDR3 length equals 16 residues. Germline V CDR1 and CDR2: SGHTA, FQGNSA. The CDR3 loop is CASNQGGAIGNNEQFF. Here the CDR3 DNA reads TGTGCCAGCAATCAAGGGGGGGCGATCGGGAACAATGAGCAGTTCTTC.

The chain links TRBV18 to TRBJ2-7, with D perhaps being TRBD1 or TRBD2 (6 bases each). CDR3 length: 14 amino acids. Germline V gene data show CDR1 as KGHSH and CDR2 as LQKENI. Trimming left V 3 bases short and J 4 bases short, with 13 bases between. CDR3 DNA sequence: TGTGCCAGCTCACCCTCCGGGGGCGGTTACGAGCAGTACTTC. Protein product: CASSPSGGGYEQYF.

The rearrangement joins TRBV28 to TRBJ1-2; D not certain. CDR1 and CDR2 from the germline V gene are MDHEN and SYDVKM. The ends were cut back, 5 bases at V and 8 bases at J, with 24 bases in the middle. CDR3 size: 16 residues. The CDR3 DNA is TGTGCCAGCAGTACCCACCCACGGAGTTCATCGAGCGGCTACACCTTC. It yields the protein CASSTHPRSSSSGYTF.